This is a list of T cell receptor beta chains from one sample in a study of cytomegalovirus exposure and HLA in healthy donors. This table comes from immunoSEQ multiplex PCR, and its TCRdb copy is limited to in-frame clones, with some not included. The sample gives approximately 100,000 clones, around 80% of which show up once; about 5.2% is in the top ten. Sequences were obtained from PBMCs. Receptor source: a female donor in good health and CMV-seropositive. Each CDR3 is given with its conserved first and last residue. D genes are given only for firm matches. Some rows mark clone size as missing; the rest say once, few, many or name a class of expanded clone.

V: TRBV7-9; J: TRBJ1-6; D: NA; size: NA; CDR3: CASSLWFGSRHSPLHF; DNA: TGTGCCAGCAGCTTATGGTTCGGATCTAGGCATTCACCCCTCCACTTT
V: TRBV7-8; J: TRBJ2-5; D: TRBD1; size: NA; CDR3: CASSLGQTGDQETQYF; DNA: TGTGCCAGCAGCTTAGGCCAGACAGGGGACCAGGAGACCCAGTACTTC
V: TRBV7-9; J: TRBJ1-2; D: TRBD1; size: NA; CDR3: CASSLGVGGLHERYGYTF; DNA: TGTGCCAGCAGCTTAGGAGTAGGGGGCCTACACGAACGCTATGGCTACACCTTC
V: TRBV7-3; J: TRBJ1-2; D: NA; size: NA; CDR3: CASSQIGQEGYTF; DNA: TGTGCCAGCAGCCAGATTGGACAAGAGGGCTACACCTTC
V: TRBV18; J: TRBJ1-1; D: NA; size: NA; CDR3: CASSPPGQQNTEAFF; DNA: TGTGCCAGCTCACCTCCGGGACAACAAAACACTGAAGCTTTCTTT
V: TRBV11-2; J: TRBJ1-2; D: TRBD1; size: NA; CDR3: CASIGQGARGYTF; DNA: TGTGCCAGCATCGGACAGGGGGCAAGGGGCTACACCTTC
V: TRBV11-3; J: TRBJ2-1; D: TRBD2; size: NA; CDR3: CASGGDGGNEQFF; DNA: TGTGCCAGCGGGGGGGACGGTGGGAATGAGCAGTTCTTC
V: TRBV7-9; J: TRBJ2-1; D: TRBD2; size: NA; CDR3: CASSLGTSGYNEQFF; DNA: TGTGCCAGCAGCTTAGGGACTAGCGGGTACAATGAGCAGTTCTTC
V: TRBV2; J: TRBJ2-5; D: NA; size: few; CDR3: CASRGGLTETQYF; DNA: TGTGCCAGCAGGGGGGGGCTGACCGAGACCCAGTACTTC
V: TRBV7-9; J: TRBJ2-6; D: NA; size: once; CDR3: CASSLIEVSGDGANVLTF; DNA: TGTGCCAGCAGCTTAATCGAAGTTTCAGGGGATGGGGCCAACGTCCTGACTTTC
V: TRBV7-9; J: TRBJ1-4; D: TRBD1; size: NA; CDR3: CASSVGTGDEKLFF; DNA: TGTGCCAGCAGCGTCGGGACAGGGGATGAAAAACTGTTTTTT
V: TRBV11-2; J: TRBJ2-7; D: TRBD1; size: once; CDR3: CASSALTGITYEQYF; DNA: TGTGCCAGCAGCGCCCTGACAGGGATTACCTACGAGCAGTACTTC
V: TRBV4-1; J: TRBJ2-1; D: NA; size: NA; CDR3: CASSQAEGLALNEQFF; DNA: TGCGCCAGCAGCCAAGCGGAAGGTCTGGCACTAAATGAGCAGTTCTTC
V: TRBV18; J: TRBJ2-5; D: TRBD2; size: NA; CDR3: CASSPSSGGLQETQYF; DNA: TGTGCCAGCTCACCATCCAGCGGGGGCCTCCAAGAGACCCAGTACTTC
V: TRBV15; J: TRBJ2-7; D: TRBD1; size: NA; CDR3: CATSSQGAYEQYF; DNA: TGTGCCACCAGCTCCCAGGGGGCCTACGAGCAGTACTTC
V: TRBV19; J: TRBJ2-7; D: NA; size: NA; CDR3: CASSGGRIPYEQYF; DNA: TGTGCCAGTAGCGGGGGGCGGATCCCCTACGAGCAGTACTTC
V: TRBV5-1; J: TRBJ2-7; D: NA; size: NA; CDR3: CASSLDRGIYEQYF; DNA: TGCGCCAGCAGCTTGGATAGAGGGATCTACGAGCAGTACTTC
V: TRBV7-3; J: TRBJ2-1; D: NA; size: NA; CDR3: CASSFDGRDNEQFF; DNA: TGTGCCAGCAGCTTCGACGGCCGGGACAATGAGCAGTTCTTC
V: TRBV2; J: TRBJ1-1; D: TRBD1; size: NA; CDR3: CAGQGTNTEAFF; DNA: TGTGCCGGACAGGGGACGAACACTGAAGCTTTCTTT
V: TRBV7-8; J: TRBJ2-7; D: NA; size: NA; CDR3: CASSPYMRTDPRGEQYF; DNA: TGTGCCAGCAGCCCGTATATGAGGACGGACCCCCGGGGCGAGCAGTACTTC
V: TRBV2; J: TRBJ2-7; D: TRBD1; size: NA; CDR3: CASSDPGQGISYEQYF; DNA: TGTGCCAGCAGTGACCCGGGACAGGGGATCTCCTACGAGCAGTACTTC
V: TRBV5-4; J: TRBJ1-2; D: NA; size: once; CDR3: CASSFSVGEGYGYTF; DNA: TGTGCCAGCAGCTTCTCAGTAGGGGAGGGCTATGGCTACACCTTC
V: TRBV7-2; J: TRBJ2-7; D: NA; size: NA; CDR3: CASSSRTGAYEQYF; DNA: TGTGCCAGCAGCTCCCGGACGGGAGCCTACGAGCAGTACTTC
V: TRBV5-1; J: TRBJ1-6; D: NA; size: once; CDR3: CASSLAGVGNSPLHF; DNA: TGCGCCAGCAGCTTGGCAGGGGTAGGTAATTCACCCCTCCACTTT
V: TRBV13; J: TRBJ2-7; D: NA; size: NA; CDR3: CASSRRVSGPEQYF; DNA: TGTGCCAGCAGCCGCAGGGTTAGCGGCCCCGAGCAGTACTTC
V: TRBV29-1; J: TRBJ1-1; D: NA; size: NA; CDR3: CSVRSGSTEAFF; DNA: TGCAGCGTCCGATCAGGGTCCACTGAAGCTTTCTTT
V: TRBV11-1; J: TRBJ1-5; D: NA; size: NA; CDR3: CASSQQGNQPQHF; DNA: TGTGCCAGCAGTCAACAGGGTAATCAGCCCCAGCATTTT
V: TRBV27; J: TRBJ1-3; D: NA; size: few; CDR3: CASSPRGALGNTIYF; DNA: TGTGCCAGCAGTCCCCGGGGAGCCCTTGGTAACACCATATATTTT
V: TRBV7-2; J: TRBJ1-6; D: TRBD1; size: NA; CDR3: CASSLGAYRGRSPLHF; DNA: TGTGCCAGCAGCTTGGGAGCGTACAGGGGGCGGTCACCCCTCCACTTT
V: TRBV7-9; J: TRBJ2-5; D: NA; size: NA; CDR3: CASSSIAVPQETQYF; DNA: TGTGCCAGCAGCTCCATAGCGGTCCCACAAGAGACCCAGTACTTC
V: TRBV2; J: TRBJ1-2; D: TRBD1; size: NA; CDR3: CASTRTGAYGYTF; DNA: TGTGCCAGCACGAGGACAGGGGCTTATGGCTACACCTTC
V: TRBV6-5; J: TRBJ1-4; D: NA; size: NA; CDR3: CASSYGGGSNEKLFF; DNA: TGTGCCAGCAGTTACGGGGGGGGGTCTAATGAAAAACTGTTTTTT
V: TRBV7-9; J: TRBJ2-2; D: TRBD2; size: NA; CDR3: CASSPGTTNTGELFF; DNA: TGTGCCAGCAGCCCCGGGACTACTAACACCGGGGAGCTGTTTTTT
V: TRBV5-1; J: TRBJ1-4; D: NA; size: NA; CDR3: CASSLVGQRNEKLFF; DNA: TGCGCCAGCAGCTTGGTAGGACAGCGGAATGAAAAACTGTTTTTT
V: TRBV7-8; J: TRBJ2-5; D: TRBD2; size: NA; CDR3: CASSLIPSSGLQKTQYF; DNA: TGTGCCAGCAGCTTAATTCCGTCTAGCGGGTTACAAAAGACCCAGTACTTC
V: TRBV28; J: TRBJ2-7; D: TRBD2; size: NA; CDR3: CASPPSSGRAGSLEQYF; DNA: TGTGCCAGCCCCCCCAGTAGCGGGAGGGCCGGGTCACTCGAGCAGTACTTC
V: TRBV9; J: TRBJ1-2; D: NA; size: NA; CDR3: CASSVAAGGVSHGYTF; DNA: TGTGCCAGCAGCGTAGCAGCCGGCGGGGTAAGCCATGGCTACACCTTC
V: TRBV27; J: TRBJ2-1; D: TRBD1; size: NA; CDR3: CASSIQGQDNEQFF; DNA: TGTGCCAGCAGTATCCAAGGACAGGACAATGAGCAGTTCTTC